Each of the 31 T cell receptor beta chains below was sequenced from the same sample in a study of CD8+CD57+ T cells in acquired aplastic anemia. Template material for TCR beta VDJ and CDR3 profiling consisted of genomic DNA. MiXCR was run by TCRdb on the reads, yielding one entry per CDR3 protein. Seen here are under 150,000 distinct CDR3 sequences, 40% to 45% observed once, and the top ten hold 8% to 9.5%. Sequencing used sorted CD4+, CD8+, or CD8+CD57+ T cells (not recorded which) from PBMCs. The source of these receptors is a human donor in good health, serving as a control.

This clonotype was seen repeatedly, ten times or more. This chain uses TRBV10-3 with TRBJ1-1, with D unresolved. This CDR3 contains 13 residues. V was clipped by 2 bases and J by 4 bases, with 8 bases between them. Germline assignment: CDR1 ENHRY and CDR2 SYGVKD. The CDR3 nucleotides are TGTGCCATCAGTGAGAACCGGGGCACTGAAGCTTTCTTT. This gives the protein CAISENRGTEAFF.

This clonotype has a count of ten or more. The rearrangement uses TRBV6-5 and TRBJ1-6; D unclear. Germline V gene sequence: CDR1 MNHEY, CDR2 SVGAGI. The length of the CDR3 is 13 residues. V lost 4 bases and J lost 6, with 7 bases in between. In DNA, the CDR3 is TGTGCCAGCAGTTCAAGACCTAATTCACCCCTCCACTTT. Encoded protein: CASSSRPNSPLHF.

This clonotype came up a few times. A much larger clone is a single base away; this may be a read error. The CDR3 spells CASNLEEASEQYF. For the CDR3, the DNA is TGTGCCAGCAACTTAGAGGAAGCAAGCGAGCAGTACTTC. The rearrangement links TRBV7-9 to TRBJ2-7; D uncertain. CDR3 length: 13 residues. Per the germline V gene, CDR1 is SEHNR and CDR2 is FQNEAQ (reference sequence).

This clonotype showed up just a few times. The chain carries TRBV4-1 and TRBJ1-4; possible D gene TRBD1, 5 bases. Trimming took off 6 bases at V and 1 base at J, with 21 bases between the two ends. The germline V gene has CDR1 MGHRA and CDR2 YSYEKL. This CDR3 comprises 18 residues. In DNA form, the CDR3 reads TGCGCCAGCAGACCCAAGGAGGGACTTCTTGGAACTAATGAAAAACTGTTTTTT. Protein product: CASRPKEGLLGTNEKLFF.

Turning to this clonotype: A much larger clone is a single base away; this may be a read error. CDR3 sequence (DNA): TGTGCCAGCAGTCAGGGGTGGGTGAACACTGAAGCTTCCTTT. Protein: CASSQGWVNTEASF. V usage is TRBV12-3 or TRBV12-4 and J usage is TRBJ1-1; D possibly corresponds to TRBD1 (6 bases). This CDR3 has 14 residues.

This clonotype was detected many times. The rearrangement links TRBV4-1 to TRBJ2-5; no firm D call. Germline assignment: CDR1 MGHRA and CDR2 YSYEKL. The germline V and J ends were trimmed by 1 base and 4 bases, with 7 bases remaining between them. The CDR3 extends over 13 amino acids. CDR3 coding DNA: TGCGCCAGCAGCCAAGCCAGAACAGAGACCCAGTACTTC. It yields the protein CASSQARTETQYF.

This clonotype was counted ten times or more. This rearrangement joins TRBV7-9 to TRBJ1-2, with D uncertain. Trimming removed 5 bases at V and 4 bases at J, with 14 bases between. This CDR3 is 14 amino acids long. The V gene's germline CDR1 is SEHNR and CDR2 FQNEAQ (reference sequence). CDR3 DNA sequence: TGTGCCAGCAGCCCAAGGGAGGGTAGCTATGGCTACACCTTC. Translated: CASSPREGSYGYTF.

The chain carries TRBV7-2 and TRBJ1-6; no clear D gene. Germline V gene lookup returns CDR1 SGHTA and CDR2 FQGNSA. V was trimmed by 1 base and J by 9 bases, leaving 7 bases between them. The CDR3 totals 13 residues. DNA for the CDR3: TGTGCCAGCAGCTTAGAGAAGGCTTCACCCCTCCACTTT. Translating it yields CASSLEKASPLHF.

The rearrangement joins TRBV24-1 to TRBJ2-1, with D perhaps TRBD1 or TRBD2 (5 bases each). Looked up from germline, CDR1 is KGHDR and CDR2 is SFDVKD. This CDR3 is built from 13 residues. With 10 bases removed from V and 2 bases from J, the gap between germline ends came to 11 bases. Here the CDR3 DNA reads TGTGCCACTTCCGGGACCACCTACAATGAGCAGTTCTTC. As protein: CATSGTTYNEQFF.

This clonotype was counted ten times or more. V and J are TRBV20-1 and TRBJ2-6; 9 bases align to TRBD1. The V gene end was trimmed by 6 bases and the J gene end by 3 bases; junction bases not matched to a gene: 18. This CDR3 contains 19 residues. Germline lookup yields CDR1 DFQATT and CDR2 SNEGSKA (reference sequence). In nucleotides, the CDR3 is TGCAGTGCCAGAACCCTCACGGGACAGGGCGTGATTGGGGCCAACGTCCTGACTTTC. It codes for CSARTLTGQGVIGANVLTF.

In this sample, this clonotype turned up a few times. Here the CDR3 reads CAISTTGFTEAFF. The CDR3 coding sequence is TGTGCCATCAGCACGACAGGGTTCACTGAAGCTTTCTTT. The chain employs TRBV10-3 and TRBJ1-1, with 7 bases that match TRBD1. This CDR3 has 13 amino acids. Looked up from germline, CDR1 is ENHRY and CDR2 is SYGVKD. The trim removed 6 bases at V and 4 bases at J, leaving 5 bases unmatched.

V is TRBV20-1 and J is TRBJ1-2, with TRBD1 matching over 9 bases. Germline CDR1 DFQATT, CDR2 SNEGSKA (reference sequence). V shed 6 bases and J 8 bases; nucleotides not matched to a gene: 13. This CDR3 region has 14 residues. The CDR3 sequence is CSARTRTGDRGYTF. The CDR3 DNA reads TGCAGTGCCCGAACTAGGACAGGGGATAGAGGCTACACCTTC.

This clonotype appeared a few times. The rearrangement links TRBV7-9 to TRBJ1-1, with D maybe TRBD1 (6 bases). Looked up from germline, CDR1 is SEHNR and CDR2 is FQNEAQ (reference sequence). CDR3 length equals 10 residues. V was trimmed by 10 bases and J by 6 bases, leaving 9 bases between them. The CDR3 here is CATWTAEAFF. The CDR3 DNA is TGTGCCACCTGGACAGCTGAAGCTTTCTTT.

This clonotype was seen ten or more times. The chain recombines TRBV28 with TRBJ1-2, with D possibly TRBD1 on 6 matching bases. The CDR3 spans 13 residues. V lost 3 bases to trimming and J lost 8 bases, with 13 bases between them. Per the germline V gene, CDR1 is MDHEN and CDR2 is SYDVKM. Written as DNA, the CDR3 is TGTGCCAGCAGTTTGGGACAAGAGAGGGGCTACACCTTC. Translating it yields CASSLGQERGYTF.

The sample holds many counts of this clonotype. Written as DNA, the CDR3 is TGCAGTGCCACTACAGGGGGTTGGGGAGAGACCCAGTACTTC. Its protein is CSATTGGWGETQYF. The J gene is TRBJ2-5, the V gene TRBV20-1, with 8 bases identical to TRBD1. CDR3 length: 14 residues. V shed 6 bases and J 4 bases; nucleotides not matched to a gene: 10. Germline loops: CDR1 DFQATT, CDR2 SNEGSKA (reference sequence).

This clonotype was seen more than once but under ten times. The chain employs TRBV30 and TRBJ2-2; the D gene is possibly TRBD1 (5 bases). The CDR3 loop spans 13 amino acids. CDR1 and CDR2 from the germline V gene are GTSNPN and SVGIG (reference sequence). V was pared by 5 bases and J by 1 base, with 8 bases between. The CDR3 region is CAWGARNTGELFF. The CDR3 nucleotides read TGTGCCTGGGGGGCGAGGAACACCGGGGAGCTGTTTTTT. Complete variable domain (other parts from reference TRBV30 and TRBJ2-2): SQTIHQWPATLVQPVGSPLSLECTVEGTSNPNLYWYRQAAGRGLQLLFYSVGIGQISSEVPQNLSASRPQDRQFILSSKKLLLSDSGFYLCAWGARNTGELFFGEGSRLTVL.

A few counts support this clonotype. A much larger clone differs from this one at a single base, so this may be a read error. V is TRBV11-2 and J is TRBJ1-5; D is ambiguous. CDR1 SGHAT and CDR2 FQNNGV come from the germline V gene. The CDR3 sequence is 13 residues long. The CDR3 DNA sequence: TGTGCCAACAGCTCGACACGAAATCAGCCCCAGCATTTT. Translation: CANSSTRNQPQHF. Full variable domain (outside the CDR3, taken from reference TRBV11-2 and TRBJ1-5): EAGVAQSPRYKIIEKRQSVAFWCNPISGHATLYWYQQILGQGPKLLIQFQNNGVVDDSQLPKDRFSAERLKGVDSTLKIQPAKLEDSAVYLCANSSTRNQPQHFGDGTRLSIL.

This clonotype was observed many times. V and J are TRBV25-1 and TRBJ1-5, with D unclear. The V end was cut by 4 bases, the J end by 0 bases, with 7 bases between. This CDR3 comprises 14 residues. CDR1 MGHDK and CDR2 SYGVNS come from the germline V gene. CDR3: CASSAATSNQPQHF. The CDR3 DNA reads TGTGCCAGCAGTGCGGCAACTAGCAATCAGCCCCAGCATTTT.

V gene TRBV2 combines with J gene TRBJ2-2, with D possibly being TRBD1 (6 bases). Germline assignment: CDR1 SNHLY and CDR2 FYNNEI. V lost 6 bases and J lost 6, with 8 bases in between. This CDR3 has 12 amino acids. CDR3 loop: CASRNRAGELFF. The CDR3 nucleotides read TGTGCCAGCAGGAACAGGGCCGGGGAGCTGTTTTTT. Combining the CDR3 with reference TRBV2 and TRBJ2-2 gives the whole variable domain EPEVTQTPSHQVTQMGQEVILRCVPISNHLYFYWYRQILGQKVEFLVSFYNNEISEKSEIFDDQFSVERPDGSNFTLKIRSTKLEDSAMYFCASRNRAGELFFGEGSRLTVL.

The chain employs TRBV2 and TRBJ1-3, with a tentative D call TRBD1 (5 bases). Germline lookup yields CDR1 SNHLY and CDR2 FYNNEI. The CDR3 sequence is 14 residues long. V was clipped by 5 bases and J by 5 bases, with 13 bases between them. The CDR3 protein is CASSTGRTRNTIYF. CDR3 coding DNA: TGTGCCAGCAGTACAGGCCGCACGAGAAACACCATATATTTT. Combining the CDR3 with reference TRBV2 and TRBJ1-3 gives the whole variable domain EPEVTQTPSHQVTQMGQEVILRCVPISNHLYFYWYRQILGQKVEFLVSFYNNEISEKSEIFDDQFSVERPDGSNFTLKIRSTKLEDSAMYFCASSTGRTRNTIYFGEGSWLTVV.

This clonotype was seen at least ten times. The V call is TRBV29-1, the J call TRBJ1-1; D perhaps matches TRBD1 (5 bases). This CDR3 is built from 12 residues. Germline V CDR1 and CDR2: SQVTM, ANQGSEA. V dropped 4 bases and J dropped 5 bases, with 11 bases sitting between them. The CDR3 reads CSVGWGATEAFF. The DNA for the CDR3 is TGCAGCGTTGGATGGGGCGCGACTGAAGCTTTCTTT.

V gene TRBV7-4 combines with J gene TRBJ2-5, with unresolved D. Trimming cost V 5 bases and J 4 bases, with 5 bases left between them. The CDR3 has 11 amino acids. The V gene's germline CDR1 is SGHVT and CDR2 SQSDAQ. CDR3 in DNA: TGTGCCAGCAGCCCCATAGAGACCCAGTACTTC. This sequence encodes CASSPIETQYF.

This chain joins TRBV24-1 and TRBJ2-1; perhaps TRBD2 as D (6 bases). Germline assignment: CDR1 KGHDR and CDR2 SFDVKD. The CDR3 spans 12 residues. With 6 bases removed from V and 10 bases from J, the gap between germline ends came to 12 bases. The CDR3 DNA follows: TGTGCCACCAGTCGCGGAGGGTTCGAGCAGTTCTTC. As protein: CATSRGGFEQFF.

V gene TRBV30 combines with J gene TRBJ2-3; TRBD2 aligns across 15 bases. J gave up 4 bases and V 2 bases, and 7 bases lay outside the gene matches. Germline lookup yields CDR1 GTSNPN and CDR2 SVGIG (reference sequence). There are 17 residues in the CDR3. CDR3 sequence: CAWSFGLAGGKSDTQYF. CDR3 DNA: TGTGCCTGGAGTTTTGGACTAGCGGGGGGGAAGTCAGATACGCAGTATTTT.

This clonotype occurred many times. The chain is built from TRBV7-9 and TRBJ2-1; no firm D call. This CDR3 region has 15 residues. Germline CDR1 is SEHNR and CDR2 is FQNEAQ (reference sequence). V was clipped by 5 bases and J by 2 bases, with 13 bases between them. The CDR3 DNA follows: TGTGCCAGCAGCCTAACGTCTGGAACCTACAATGAGCAGTTCTTC. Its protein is CASSLTSGTYNEQFF.

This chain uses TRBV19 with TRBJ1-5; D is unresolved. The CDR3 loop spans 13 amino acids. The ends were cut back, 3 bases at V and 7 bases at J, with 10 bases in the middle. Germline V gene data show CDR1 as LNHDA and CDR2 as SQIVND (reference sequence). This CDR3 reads CASSIEGQQPQHF. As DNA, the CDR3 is TGTGCCAGTAGTATCGAAGGGCAACAGCCCCAGCATTTT. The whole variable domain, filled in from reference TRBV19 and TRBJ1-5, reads DGGITQSPKYLFRKEGQNVTLSCEQNLNHDAMYWYRQDPGQGLRLIYYSQIVNDFQKGDIAEGYSVSREKKESFPLTVTSAQKNPTAFYLCASSIEGQQPQHFGDGTRLSIL.

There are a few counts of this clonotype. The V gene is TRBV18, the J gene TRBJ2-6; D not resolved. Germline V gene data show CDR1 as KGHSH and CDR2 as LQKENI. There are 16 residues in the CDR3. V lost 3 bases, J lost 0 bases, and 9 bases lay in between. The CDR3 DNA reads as TGTGCCAGCTCACCGGCCAGGAACTCTGGGGCCAACGTCCTGACTTTC. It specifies CASSPARNSGANVLTF.

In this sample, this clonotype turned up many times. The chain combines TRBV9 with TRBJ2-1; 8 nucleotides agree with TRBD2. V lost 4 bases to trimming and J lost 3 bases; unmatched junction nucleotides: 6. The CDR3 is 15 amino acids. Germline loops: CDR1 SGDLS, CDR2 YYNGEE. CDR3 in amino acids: CASSYREGFYNEQFF. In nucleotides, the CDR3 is TGTGCCAGCAGCTACCGGGAGGGCTTCTACAATGAGCAGTTCTTC.

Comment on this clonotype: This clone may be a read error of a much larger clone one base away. The CDR3 spells CASSLADGNTEASF. The CDR3 DNA follows: TGTGCCAGCAGTCTGGCAGACGGGAACACTGAAGCTTCCTTT. This chain joins TRBV5-5 and TRBJ1-1; D unresolved. This CDR3 has 14 residues. Germline V gives CDR1 SGHKS, CDR2 YYEKEE (reference sequence).

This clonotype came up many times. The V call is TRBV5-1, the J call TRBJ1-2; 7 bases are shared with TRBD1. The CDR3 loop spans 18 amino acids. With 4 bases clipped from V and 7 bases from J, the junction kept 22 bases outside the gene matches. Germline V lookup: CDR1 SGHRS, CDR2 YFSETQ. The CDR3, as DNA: TGCGCCAGCAGCCCTGCCACTCATATGGGACAGACCCCTGGTGGCTACACCTTC. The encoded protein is CASSPATHMGQTPGGYTF.

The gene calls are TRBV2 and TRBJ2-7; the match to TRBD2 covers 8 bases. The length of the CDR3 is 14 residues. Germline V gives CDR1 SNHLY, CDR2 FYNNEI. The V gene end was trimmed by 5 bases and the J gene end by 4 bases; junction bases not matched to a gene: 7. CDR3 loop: CASSWRGEGYEQYF. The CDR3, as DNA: TGTGCCAGCAGTTGGCGGGGGGAGGGTTACGAGCAGTACTTC.